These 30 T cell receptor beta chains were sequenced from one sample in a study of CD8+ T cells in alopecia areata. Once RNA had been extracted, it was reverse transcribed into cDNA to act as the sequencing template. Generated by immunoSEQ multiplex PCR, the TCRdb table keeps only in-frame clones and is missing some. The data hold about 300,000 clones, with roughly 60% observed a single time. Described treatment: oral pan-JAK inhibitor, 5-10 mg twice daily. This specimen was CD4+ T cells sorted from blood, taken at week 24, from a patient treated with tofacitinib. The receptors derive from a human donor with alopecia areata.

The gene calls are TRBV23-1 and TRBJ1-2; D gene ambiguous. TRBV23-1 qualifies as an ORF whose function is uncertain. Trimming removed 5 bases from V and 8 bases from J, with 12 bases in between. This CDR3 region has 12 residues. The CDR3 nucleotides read TGCGCCAGCAGTTACGAGGCTGAAGGCTACACCTTC. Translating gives CASSYEAEGYTF.

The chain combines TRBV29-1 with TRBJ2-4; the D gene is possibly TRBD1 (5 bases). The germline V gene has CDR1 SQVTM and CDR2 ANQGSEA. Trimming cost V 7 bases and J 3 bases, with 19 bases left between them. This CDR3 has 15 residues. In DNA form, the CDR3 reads TGCAGCGGGAGCAAGGGGCTGTGGGGCAAAAACATTCAGTACTTC. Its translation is CSGSKGLWGKNIQYF.

The CDR3: CASSLGARGSPGSQYF. CDR3 DNA sequence: TGTGCCAGCAGCTTAGGAGCCCGCGGGTCCCCGGGATCGCAGTACTTC. The V gene is TRBV7-2, the J gene TRBJ2-7, with D tentatively TRBD2 (5 bases). V was clipped by 1 base and J by 9 bases, with 22 bases between them. The CDR3 is 16 residues long. Germline V CDR1 and CDR2: SGHTA, FQGNSA.

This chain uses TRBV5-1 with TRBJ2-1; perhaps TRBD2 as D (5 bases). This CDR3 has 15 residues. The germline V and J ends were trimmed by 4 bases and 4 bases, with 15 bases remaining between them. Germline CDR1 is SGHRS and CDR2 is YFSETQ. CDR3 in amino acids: CASSLQQAEYNEQFF. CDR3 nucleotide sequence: TGCGCCAGCAGCCTCCAGCAAGCGGAGTACAATGAGCAGTTCTTC.

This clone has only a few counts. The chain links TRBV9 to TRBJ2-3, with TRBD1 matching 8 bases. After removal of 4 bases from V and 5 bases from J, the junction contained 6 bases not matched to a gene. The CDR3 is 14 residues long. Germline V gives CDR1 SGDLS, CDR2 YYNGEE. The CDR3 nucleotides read TGTGCCAGCAGCCCGGGACAGGTCGGAGATACGCAGTATTTT. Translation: CASSPGQVGDTQYF.

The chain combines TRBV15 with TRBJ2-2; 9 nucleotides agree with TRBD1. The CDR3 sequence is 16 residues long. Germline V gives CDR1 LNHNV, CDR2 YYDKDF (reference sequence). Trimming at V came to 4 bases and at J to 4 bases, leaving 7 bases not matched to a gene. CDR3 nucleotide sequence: TGTGCCACCAGCACAGACAGGGGGGTTCGCACCGGGGAGCTGTTTTTT. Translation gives CATSTDRGVRTGELFF.

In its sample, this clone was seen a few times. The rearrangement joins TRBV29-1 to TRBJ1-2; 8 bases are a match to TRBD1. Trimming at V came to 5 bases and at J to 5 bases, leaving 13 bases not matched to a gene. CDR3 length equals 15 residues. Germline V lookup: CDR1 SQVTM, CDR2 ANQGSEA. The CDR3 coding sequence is TGCAGCGTTCAGGGCCAGCAGGGGGCAAGGTATGGCTACACCTTC. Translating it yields CSVQGQQGARYGYTF. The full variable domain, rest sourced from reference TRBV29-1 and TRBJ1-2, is SAVISQKPSRDICQRGTSLTIQCQVDSQVTMMFWYRQQPGQSLTLIATANQGSEATYESGFVIDKFPISRPNLTFSTLTVSNMSPEDSSIYLCSVQGQQGARYGYTFGSGTRLTVV.

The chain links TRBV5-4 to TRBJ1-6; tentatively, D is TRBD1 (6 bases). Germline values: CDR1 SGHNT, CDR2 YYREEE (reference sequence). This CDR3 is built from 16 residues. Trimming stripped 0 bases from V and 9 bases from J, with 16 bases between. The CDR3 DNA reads TGTGCCAGCAGCTTGGTGGGACGGGGGGCTACTTCACCCCTCCACTTT. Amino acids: CASSLVGRGATSPLHF.

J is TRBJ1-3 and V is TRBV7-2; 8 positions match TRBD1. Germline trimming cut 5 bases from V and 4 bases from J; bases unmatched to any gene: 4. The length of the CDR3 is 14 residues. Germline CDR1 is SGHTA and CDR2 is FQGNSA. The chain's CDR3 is CASSPGGAGNTIYF. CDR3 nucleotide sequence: TGTGCCAGCAGCCCAGGGGGCGCCGGAAACACCATATATTTT.

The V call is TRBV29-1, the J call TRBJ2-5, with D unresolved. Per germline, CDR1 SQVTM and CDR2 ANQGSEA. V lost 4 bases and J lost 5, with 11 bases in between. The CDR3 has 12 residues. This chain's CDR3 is CSVGVGRETQYF. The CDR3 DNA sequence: TGCAGCGTTGGGGTGGGCCGGGAGACCCAGTACTTC.

CDR3 residues: CASSVLGRLEQYF. The CDR3 nucleotides read TGTGCCAGCAGTGTACTCGGTCGGCTCGAGCAGTACTTC. This sequence joins TRBV2 and TRBJ2-7; no definite D call. Germline V gene data show CDR1 as SNHLY and CDR2 as FYNNEI. The V end was cut by 4 bases, the J end by 6 bases, with 13 bases between. CDR3 length equals 13 residues.

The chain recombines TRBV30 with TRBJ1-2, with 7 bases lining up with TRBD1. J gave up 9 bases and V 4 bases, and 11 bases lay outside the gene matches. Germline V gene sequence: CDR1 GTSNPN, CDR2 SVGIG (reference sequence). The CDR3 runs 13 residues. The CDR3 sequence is CAWTGQAPTSYTF. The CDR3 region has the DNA TGTGCCTGGACCGGACAGGCCCCCACGAGCTACACCTTC. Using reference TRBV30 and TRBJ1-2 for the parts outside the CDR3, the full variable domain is SQTIHQWPATLVQPVGSPLSLECTVEGTSNPNLYWYRQAAGRGLQLLFYSVGIGQISSEVPQNLSASRPQDRQFILSSKKLLLSDSGFYLCAWTGQAPTSYTFGSGTRLTVV.

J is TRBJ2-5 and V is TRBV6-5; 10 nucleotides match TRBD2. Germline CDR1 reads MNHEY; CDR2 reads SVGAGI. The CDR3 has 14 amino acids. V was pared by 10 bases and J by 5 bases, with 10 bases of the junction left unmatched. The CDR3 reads CATSSGGAWETQYF. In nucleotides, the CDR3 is TGTGCCACCTCAAGCGGGGGGGCCTGGGAGACCCAGTACTTC.

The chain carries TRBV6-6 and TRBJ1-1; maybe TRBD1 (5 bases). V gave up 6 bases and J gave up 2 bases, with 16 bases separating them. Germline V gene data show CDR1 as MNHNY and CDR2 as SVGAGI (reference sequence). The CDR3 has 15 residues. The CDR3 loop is CASSTEPQGNTEAFF. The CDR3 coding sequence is TGTGCCAGCAGCACCGAACCTCAGGGTAACACTGAAGCTTTCTTT.

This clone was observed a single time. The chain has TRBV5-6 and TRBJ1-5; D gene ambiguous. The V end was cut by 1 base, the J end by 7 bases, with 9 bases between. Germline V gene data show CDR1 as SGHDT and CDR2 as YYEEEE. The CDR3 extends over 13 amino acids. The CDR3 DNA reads TGTGCCAGCAGCTTGAGGAGAAGACAGCCCCAGCATTTT. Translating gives CASSLRRRQPQHF.

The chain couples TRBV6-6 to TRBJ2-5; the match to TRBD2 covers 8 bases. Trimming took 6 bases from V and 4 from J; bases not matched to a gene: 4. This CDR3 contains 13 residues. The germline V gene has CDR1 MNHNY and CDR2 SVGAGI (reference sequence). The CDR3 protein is CASSPTSGETQYF. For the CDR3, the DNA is TGTGCCAGCAGCCCCACTAGCGGAGAGACCCAGTACTTC.

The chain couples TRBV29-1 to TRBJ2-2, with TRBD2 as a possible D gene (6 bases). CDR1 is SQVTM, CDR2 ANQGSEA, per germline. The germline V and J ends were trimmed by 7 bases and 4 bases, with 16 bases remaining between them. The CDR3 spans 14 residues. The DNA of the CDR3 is TGCAGCGCCCGGGGGAGTGCGGGCACCGGGGAGCTGTTTTTT. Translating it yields CSARGSAGTGELFF.

The CDR3 loop is CASSSQGLRFGYTF. CDR3 in DNA: TGTGCCAGCAGTTCACAGGGGTTACGCTTTGGCTACACCTTC. The V call is TRBV28, the J call TRBJ1-2; 7 nucleotides align to TRBD1. V dropped 4 bases and J dropped 7; count of bases not matched to a gene: 9. Looked up from germline, CDR1 is MDHEN and CDR2 is SYDVKM. The CDR3 is made up of 14 amino acids.

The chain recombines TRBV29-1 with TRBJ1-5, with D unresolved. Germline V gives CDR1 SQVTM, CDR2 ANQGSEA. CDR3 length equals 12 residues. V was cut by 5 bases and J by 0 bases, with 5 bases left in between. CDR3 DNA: TGCAGCGTTAAAAGTAGCAATCAGCCCCAGCATTTT. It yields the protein CSVKSSNQPQHF.

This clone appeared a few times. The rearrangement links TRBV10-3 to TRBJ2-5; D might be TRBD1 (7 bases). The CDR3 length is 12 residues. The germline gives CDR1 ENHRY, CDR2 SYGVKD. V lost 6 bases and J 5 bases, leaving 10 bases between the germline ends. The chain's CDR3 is CAIRTGRETQYF. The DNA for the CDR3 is TGTGCCATCAGGACAGGGAGGGAGACCCAGTACTTC.

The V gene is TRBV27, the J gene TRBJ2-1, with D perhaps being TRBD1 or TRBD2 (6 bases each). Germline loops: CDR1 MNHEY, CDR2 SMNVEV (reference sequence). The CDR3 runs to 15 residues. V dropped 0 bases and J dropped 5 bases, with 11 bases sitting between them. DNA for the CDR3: TGTGCCAGCAGTTTATCGAGGGGGGCCCACAATGAGCAGTTCTTC. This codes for CASSLSRGAHNEQFF.

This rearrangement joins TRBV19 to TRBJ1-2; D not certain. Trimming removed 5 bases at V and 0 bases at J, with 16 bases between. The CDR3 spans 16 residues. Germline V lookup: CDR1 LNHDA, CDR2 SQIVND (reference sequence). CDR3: CASSRLGPGTNYGYTF. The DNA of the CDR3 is TGTGCCAGTAGTCGACTCGGCCCGGGGACTAACTATGGCTACACCTTC.

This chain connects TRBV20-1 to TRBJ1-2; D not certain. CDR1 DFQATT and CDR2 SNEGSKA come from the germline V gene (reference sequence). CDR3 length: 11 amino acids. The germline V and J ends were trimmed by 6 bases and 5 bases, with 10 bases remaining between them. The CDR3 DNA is TGCAGTGCCCCCGGAAAGTATGGCTACACCTTC. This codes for CSAPGKYGYTF.

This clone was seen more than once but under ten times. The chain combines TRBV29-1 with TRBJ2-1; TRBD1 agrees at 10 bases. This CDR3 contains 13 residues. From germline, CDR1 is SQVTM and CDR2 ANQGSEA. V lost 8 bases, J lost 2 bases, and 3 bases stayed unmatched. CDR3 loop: CSSGQGAYNEQFF. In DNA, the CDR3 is TGCAGCTCTGGACAGGGGGCCTACAATGAGCAGTTCTTC.

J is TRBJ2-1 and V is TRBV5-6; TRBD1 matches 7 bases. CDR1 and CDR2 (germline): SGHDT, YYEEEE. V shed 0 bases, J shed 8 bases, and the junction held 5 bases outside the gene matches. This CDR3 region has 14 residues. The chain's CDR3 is CASSLDRGRDEQFF. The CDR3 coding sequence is TGTGCCAGCAGCTTGGACAGGGGAAGGGATGAGCAGTTCTTC.

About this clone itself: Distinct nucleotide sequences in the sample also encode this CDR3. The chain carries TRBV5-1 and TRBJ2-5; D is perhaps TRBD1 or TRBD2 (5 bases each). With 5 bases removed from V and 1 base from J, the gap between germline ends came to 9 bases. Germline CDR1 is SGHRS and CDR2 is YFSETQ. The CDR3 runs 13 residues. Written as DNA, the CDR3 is TGCGCCAGCAGTCCGGGGCGCCAAGAGACCCAGTACTTC. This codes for CASSPGRQETQYF. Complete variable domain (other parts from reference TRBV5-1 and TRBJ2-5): KAGVTQTPRYLIKTRGQQVTLSCSPISGHRSVSWYQQTPGQGLQFLFEYFSETQRNKGNFPGRFSGRQFSNSRSEMNVSTLELGDSALYLCASSPGRQETQYFGPGTRLLVL.

The CDR3 nucleotides read TGCAGCGTTGGCCACAGCTCCTACGAGCAGTACTTC. Translated, it gives CSVGHSSYEQYF. The chain combines TRBV29-1 with TRBJ2-7; D gene unclear. In germline, CDR1 is SQVTM, CDR2 ANQGSEA. The V gene lost 4 bases and the J gene lost 0 bases, with 7 bases spanning the gap. The CDR3 length is 12 residues.

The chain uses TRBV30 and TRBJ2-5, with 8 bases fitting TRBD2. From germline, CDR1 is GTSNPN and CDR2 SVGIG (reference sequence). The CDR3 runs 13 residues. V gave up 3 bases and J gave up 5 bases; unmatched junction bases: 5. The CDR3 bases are TGTGCCTGGAGAGTGCGGGGGGTCGAGACCCAGTACTTC. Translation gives CAWRVRGVETQYF.

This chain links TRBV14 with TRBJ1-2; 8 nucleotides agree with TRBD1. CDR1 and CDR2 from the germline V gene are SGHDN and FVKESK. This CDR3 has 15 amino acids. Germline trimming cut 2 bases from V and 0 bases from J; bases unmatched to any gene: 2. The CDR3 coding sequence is TGTGCCAGCAGCCAATGGACAGGGTCTAACTATGGCTACACCTTC. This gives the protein CASSQWTGSNYGYTF.

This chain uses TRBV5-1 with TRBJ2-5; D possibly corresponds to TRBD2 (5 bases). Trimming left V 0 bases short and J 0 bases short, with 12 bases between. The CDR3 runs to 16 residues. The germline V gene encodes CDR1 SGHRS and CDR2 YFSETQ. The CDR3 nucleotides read TGCGCCAGCAGCTTGGTGGTAACTAGGTACCAAGAGACCCAGTACTTC. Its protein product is CASSLVVTRYQETQYF.